This T cell receptor (beta chain) was observed in a study of cytomegalovirus exposure and HLA in healthy donors. The length of the CDR3 is 14 residues. Trimming removed 7 bases from V and 0 bases from J, with 10 bases in between. Germline V gene data show CDR1 as SNHLY and CDR2 as FYNNEI. Many counts were recorded for this clone. Its antigen remains unknown. Regarding the study as a whole: A list of about 160 TCR beta chains associated with cytomegalovirus was given. Association of a missense DCLRE1C variant with TCR beta V- and J-gene trimming was reported in a later analysis.

The primer mix had 60 Vbeta and 13 Jbeta primers. Some clones are missing from TCRdb's copy, which holds only in-frame ones; the method was immunoSEQ multiplex PCR. The table records some 130,000 clones, roughly three fifths of them present only once. The sequencing sample was made of PBMCs. This receptor was identified in a man aged 40-49 years in good health and CMV-seropositive. The rearrangement links TRBV2 to TRBJ2-4, with D tentatively TRBD2 (5 bases). CDR3 residues: CASTRAVAKNIQYF. In nucleotides, the CDR3 is TGTGCCAGCACGCGAGCGGTAGCCAAAAACATTCAGTACTTC.